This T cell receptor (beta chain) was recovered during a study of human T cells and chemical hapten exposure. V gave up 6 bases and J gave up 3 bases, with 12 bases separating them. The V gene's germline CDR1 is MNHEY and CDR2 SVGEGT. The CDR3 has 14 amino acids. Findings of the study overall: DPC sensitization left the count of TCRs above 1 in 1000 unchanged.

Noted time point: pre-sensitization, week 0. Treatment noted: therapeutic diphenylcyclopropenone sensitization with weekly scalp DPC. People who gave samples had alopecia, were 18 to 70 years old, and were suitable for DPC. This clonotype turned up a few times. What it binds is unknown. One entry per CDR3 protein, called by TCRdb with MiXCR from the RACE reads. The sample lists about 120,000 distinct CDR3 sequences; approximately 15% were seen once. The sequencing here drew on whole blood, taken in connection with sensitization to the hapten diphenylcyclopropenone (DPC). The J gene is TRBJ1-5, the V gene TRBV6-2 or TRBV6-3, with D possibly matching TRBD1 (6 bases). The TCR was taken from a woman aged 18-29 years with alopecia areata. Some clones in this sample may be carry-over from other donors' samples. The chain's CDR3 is CASRGGGFNQPQHF. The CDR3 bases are TGTGCCAGCAGGGGAGGGGGATTCAATCAGCCCCAGCATTTT.